This TCR beta chain came from a study of T-cell reconstitution after alpha-beta-depleted transplantation in children. Study-level points and caveats: Some patients owed their high day-60 TCRbeta diversity to surviving recipient T cells and thymic progenitors. Several hundred graft clones that had expanded were reportedly the source of alpha-beta T cells about two months after transplant.

Unique molecular identifiers tagged the TCRbeta library. TCRdb re-analysed the PCR reads in MiXCR, keeping a single row per CDR3 protein. This sample has 700,000 to 950,000 distinct CDR3 sequences, with around 17% found just once. This clonotype was counted at least ten times. Its target is not known. Germline values: CDR1 SGHRS, CDR2 YFSETQ. The V end lost 1 base, the J end lost 5 bases, and 16 bases lay between the germline ends. The CDR3 loop spans 15 amino acids. The sequence derives from a male patient younger than 18 who had a stem cell transplant for acute lymphoblastic leukemia, so the T cells may come from the graft donor. This sequence joins TRBV5-1 and TRBJ2-7, with D possibly being TRBD1 (6 bases). The sample here was PBMCs, mostly from graft donor cells, taken 360 days after TCRalphabeta/CD19-depleted stem cell transplant. The CDR3 is CASSLQGMGFHEQYF. The DNA for the CDR3 is TGCGCCAGCAGCTTGCAGGGGATGGGTTTTCACGAGCAGTACTTC.